This T cell receptor (beta chain) was observed in a study of STAT5B mutations in CD4+ large granular lymphocyte leukemia. General study results and limits: TRBV06-family usage was enriched in top patient clones (8/27) versus controls (2/35).

A remark on this clone: No antigen is known for it.

Healthy controls were blood donor buffy coats. The assay was run at survey level. Generated by immunoSEQ multiplex PCR, the TCRdb table keeps only in-frame clones and is missing some. The repertoire holds about 23,000 clones, with over 60% as singletons. This CDR3 is 16 amino acids long. V dropped 2 bases and J dropped 1 base, with 14 bases sitting between them. Germline V lookup: CDR1 MNHNS, CDR2 SASEGT. The receptor was isolated from a human donor in good health. The sequenced sample was CD4+ T cells from blood buffy coats. The chain links TRBV6-1 to TRBJ1-2; a weak D match, TRBD1 (5 bases). CDR3 amino acids: CASSEISGLGNYGYTF. The DNA of the CDR3 is TGTGCCAGCAGTGAAATTTCAGGGCTGGGTAACTATGGCTACACCTTC.